Each of the 16 T cell receptor beta chains below was sequenced from the same sample in a study of blood T cell repertoires in COVID-19. The repertoire was sequenced with immunoSEQ multiplex PCR; TCRdb's copy has only in-frame clones and lacks some. The data show some 300,000 clones, around 86% seen once. The sample taken for sequencing was peripheral blood. The receptors here all came from an older man with acute or convalescent COVID-19.

CDR3 amino acids: CASSQNPGTVNEKLFF. The DNA of the CDR3 is TGTGCCAGCAGCCAAAACCCCGGGACAGTCAATGAAAAACTGTTTTTT. The chain carries TRBV4-2 and TRBJ1-4, with TRBD1 matching over 7 bases. Per the germline V gene, CDR1 is LGHNA and CDR2 is YNFKEQ. This CDR3 spans 16 amino acids. V lost 2 bases, J lost 5 bases, and 8 bases stayed unmatched.

This rearrangement joins TRBV2 to TRBJ2-1, with TRBD1 identical over 8 bases. The ends lost 4 bases at V and 6 bases at J; junction bases unmatched: 5. CDR3 size: 14 residues. Germline V gene sequence: CDR1 SNHLY, CDR2 FYNNEI. Here the CDR3 DNA reads TGTGCCAGCAGTGGGTGGACAGGGATCAATGAGCAGTTCTTC. Amino acid sequence: CASSGWTGINEQFF.

This sequence joins TRBV11-2 and TRBJ2-2, with D uncertain. The germline V gene has CDR1 SGHAT and CDR2 FQNNGV. V was cut by 0 bases and J by 1 base, with 6 bases left in between. This CDR3 contains 15 residues. CDR3 sequence reads: CASSLDPGNTGELFF. The CDR3 nucleotides read TGTGCCAGCAGCTTAGATCCGGGGAACACCGGGGAGCTGTTTTTT.

The CDR3 is CASSQEQGRADTQYF. The CDR3 DNA reads as TGTGCCAGCAGCCAAGAACAGGGGCGGGCAGATACGCAGTATTTT. The chain employs TRBV4-2 and TRBJ2-3, with 7 bases lining up with TRBD1. From germline, CDR1 is LGHNA and CDR2 YNFKEQ. CDR3 length equals 15 residues. The ends lost 0 bases at V and 4 bases at J; junction bases unmatched: 4.

The J gene is TRBJ1-6, the V gene TRBV4-3; the D is unclear. CDR1 and CDR2 from the germline V gene are LGHNA and YSLEER. Deletions cut 1 base from V and 10 bases from J, with 17 bases between. The CDR3 sequence is 16 residues long. The CDR3 coding sequence is TGCGCCAGCAGCCAAGGGTTGGCACAGCACTTCTCACCCCTCCACTTT. Encoded protein: CASSQGLAQHFSPLHF.

The chain uses TRBV7-2 and TRBJ2-7; the match to TRBD1 covers 8 bases. CDR1 and CDR2 from the germline V gene are SGHTA and FQGNSA. The CDR3 totals 15 residues. J lost 3 bases, V lost 1 base, and 5 bases had no gene match. In nucleotides, the CDR3 is TGTGCCAGCAGCTTAGTGGTTGGACAGGGCTACGAGCAGTACTTC. The encoded protein is CASSLVVGQGYEQYF.

V is TRBV5-1 and J is TRBJ1-5, with TRBD1 matching 7 bases. The CDR3 is made up of 15 amino acids. V was pared by 2 bases and J by 3 bases, with 5 bases of the junction left unmatched. The V gene's germline CDR1 is SGHRS and CDR2 YFSETQ. The CDR3 bases are TGCGCCAGCAGCTTAACAGGGGATTACAATCAGCCCCAGCATTTT. It specifies CASSLTGDYNQPQHF. The full variable domain, with the rest looked up from reference TRBV5-1 and TRBJ1-5, is KAGVTQTPRYLIKTRGQQVTLSCSPISGHRSVSWYQQTPGQGLQFLFEYFSETQRNKGNFPGRFSGRQFSNSRSEMNVSTLELGDSALYLCASSLTGDYNQPQHFGDGTRLSIL.

This clone came up once. The chain employs TRBV5-5 and TRBJ2-2, with D perhaps TRBD1 (6 bases). V gave up 4 bases and J gave up 7 bases, with 23 bases separating them. Germline values: CDR1 SGHKS, CDR2 YYEKEE (reference sequence). The CDR3 has 17 amino acids. CDR3 DNA sequence: TGTGCCAGCAGCCCCTATCCCACAGGGTCGAGGGGCGGGGAGCTGTTTTTT. Translated, it gives CASSPYPTGSRGGELFF.

This chain joins TRBV7-2 and TRBJ1-2; no firm D call. Germline CDR1 is SGHTA and CDR2 is FQGNSA. This CDR3 has 13 residues. V lost 8 bases and J lost 8, with 18 bases in between. In DNA form, the CDR3 reads TGTGCCAGCCGGTACGAAGGCCCGCGGGGCTACACCTTC. The encoded protein is CASRYEGPRGYTF.

This chain joins TRBV6-5 and TRBJ1-2, with TRBD1 as a possible D gene (5 bases). The CDR3 extends over 14 amino acids. Per the germline V gene, CDR1 is MNHEY and CDR2 is SVGAGI. The V gene lost 8 bases and the J gene lost 4 bases, with 17 bases spanning the gap. The CDR3 protein is CASGRDSTAYGYTF. CDR3 DNA: TGTGCCAGCGGGAGGGACTCTACGGCCTATGGCTACACCTTC.

In its sample, this clone was seen a few times. V gene TRBV9 combines with J gene TRBJ2-1; 7 nucleotides line up with TRBD2. Germline trimming cut 0 bases from V and 9 bases from J; bases unmatched to any gene: 12. The CDR3 is 16 amino acids. The germline V gene encodes CDR1 SGDLS and CDR2 YYNGEE. For the CDR3, the DNA is TGTGCCAGCAGCGTAGTGGGAGGGCTCCGGCGGGGTGAGCAGTTCTTC. It specifies CASSVVGGLRRGEQFF.

This chain uses TRBV4-1 with TRBJ1-2; D is possibly TRBD1 (5 bases). CDR1 is MGHRA, CDR2 YSYEKL, per germline. V was pared by 4 bases and J by 4 bases, with 13 bases between. CDR3 size: 14 residues. The CDR3 loop is CASSRTQVSYGYTF. CDR3 DNA sequence: TGCGCCAGCAGCCGGACACAGGTTAGCTATGGCTACACCTTC.

The gene calls are TRBV11-2 and TRBJ2-5; 9 bases are a match to TRBD1. The trim removed 3 bases at V and 1 base at J, leaving 0 bases unmatched. The CDR3 has 14 amino acids. The germline gives CDR1 SGHAT, CDR2 FQNNGV. CDR3 residues: CASSLTGGQETQYF. The CDR3 nucleotides are TGTGCCAGCAGCTTGACAGGGGGCCAAGAGACCCAGTACTTC.

This chain links TRBV15 with TRBJ2-1, with TRBD2 as a possible D gene (6 bases). CDR1 is LNHNV and CDR2 is YYDKDF in the germline V gene (reference sequence). V lost 0 bases and J lost 7, with 16 bases in between. This CDR3 spans 16 amino acids. The CDR3 spells CATSRDTETGENEQFF. In DNA form, the CDR3 reads TGTGCCACCAGCAGAGATACGGAAACGGGAGAAAATGAGCAGTTCTTC.

V usage is TRBV27 and J usage is TRBJ1-1; TRBD1 might be the D (5 bases). This CDR3 has 14 amino acids. Trimming pared 6 bases from V and 4 bases from J, leaving 15 bases between. Germline V gene sequence: CDR1 MNHEY, CDR2 SMNVEV (reference sequence). CDR3 coding DNA: TGTGCCAGCAGCCTACAGTCAGGGATCACTGAAGCTTTCTTT. Its translation: CASSLQSGITEAFF.

This chain links TRBV3-1 (or the pseudogene TRBV3-2) with TRBJ2-1, with 8 bases aligning to TRBD2. Unmatched junction bases numbered 4, after V lost 1 base and J lost 5 bases. CDR1 is LGHDT, CDR2 YNNKEL, per germline (reference sequence). The CDR3 has 15 residues. The CDR3 DNA is TGTGCCAGCAGCCAAGGCGGGGGGAACAACAATGAGCAGTTCTTC. This codes for CASSQGGGNNNEQFF.